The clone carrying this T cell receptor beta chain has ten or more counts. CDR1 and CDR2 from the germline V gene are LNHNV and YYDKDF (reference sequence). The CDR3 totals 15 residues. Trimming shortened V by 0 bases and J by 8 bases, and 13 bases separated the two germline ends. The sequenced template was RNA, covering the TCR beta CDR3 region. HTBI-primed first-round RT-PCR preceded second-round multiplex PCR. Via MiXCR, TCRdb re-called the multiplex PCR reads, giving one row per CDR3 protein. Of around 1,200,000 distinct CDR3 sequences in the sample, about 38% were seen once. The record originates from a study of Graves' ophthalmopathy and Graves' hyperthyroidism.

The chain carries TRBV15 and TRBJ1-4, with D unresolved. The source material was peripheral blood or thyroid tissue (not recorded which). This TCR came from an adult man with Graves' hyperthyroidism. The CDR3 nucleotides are TGTGCCACCAGCAGAGATGCCCATAGAGAGGAAAAACTGTTTTTT. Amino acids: CATSRDAHREEKLFF.